Presented here are 31 T cell receptor beta chains from one specimen sequenced in a study of beta chain features in type 1 diabetes (dated by TCRdb to between 2018 and 2020). Library preparation was by the immunoSEQ multiplex PCR assay. The entire amount of isolated RNA was reverse transcribed using the High Capacity cDNA Reverse Transcription Kit, so the sequenced TCRB transcripts were expressed ones. What TCRdb holds here is the immuneACCESS table cut down to in-frame rearrangements. Part of the clones is not present; checked against another copy, under half of the missing clones reflect an unresolved V gene, and the others are unexplained. The sample profile shows 390,000 or so clones; roughly 14% of them were found once. Approximately 0.038% of the sample is taken by the ten largest. The sample consisted of naive CD4+ T cells from blood. Interpreted using the paper, the cell subset or site label stands for: true naive CD4+ T cells. The receptors were sampled from a man aged 25-45 years in good health.

This clone has a handful of counts. A junction end diverges from the germline sequence, so it may reflect a read error. V is TRBV2 and J is TRBJ2-7, with D possibly matching TRBD1 (5 bases). The CDR3 extends over 12 amino acids. Germline CDR1 reads SNHLY; CDR2 reads FYNNEI. The CDR3 DNA reads TGTGCCAGCAGTGAAGCATACCAGGGCAGCGACTTC. This translates into CASSEAYQGSDF.

This clone was counted a few times. The chain carries TRBV11-2 and TRBJ2-4; D unresolved. Germline CDR1 SGHAT, CDR2 FQNNGV. This CDR3 has 15 residues. Trimming pared 1 base from V and 7 bases from J, leaving 14 bases between. The DNA of the CDR3 is TGTGCCAGCAGCTTAGCAGGCGTGTTGAGGAACATTCAGTACTTC. Protein sequence: CASSLAGVLRNIQYF.

CDR3 DNA: TGCGCCAGCAGCCAAGAGCTCGGAAGGGACACTGAAGCTTTCTTT. Its translation is CASSQELGRDTEAFF. This chain connects TRBV4-3 to TRBJ1-1; D call uncertain. Between the trimmed V and J ends, which lost 0 bases and 3 bases, there was a span of 11 bases. Per germline, CDR1 LGHNA and CDR2 YSLEER. CDR3 length: 15 amino acids.

The rearrangement links TRBV9 to TRBJ1-1; no clear D. Per the germline V gene, CDR1 is SGDLS and CDR2 is YYNGEE. This CDR3 has 16 residues. The V and J ends lost 0 bases and 0 bases respectively, with 12 bases between them. Here the CDR3 DNA reads TGTGCCAGCAGCGTAGCTCCGGTCGGGATGAACACTGAAGCTTTCTTT. It codes for CASSVAPVGMNTEAFF.

The chain carries TRBV30 and TRBJ2-1; 8 nucleotides agree with TRBD2. The CDR3 is 16 residues long. V lost 2 bases and J lost 7; bases outside the gene matches: 13. Germline V gene lookup returns CDR1 GTSNPN and CDR2 SVGIG (reference sequence). CDR3 DNA sequence: TGTGCCTGGAGTTTGTACCAGGGGCTAGCGGGTAATGAGCAGTTCTTC. It translates to CAWSLYQGLAGNEQFF.

A few counts support this clone. V is TRBV6-5 and J is TRBJ1-1; no definite D call. The CDR3 loop spans 15 amino acids. Germline V gene sequence: CDR1 MNHEY, CDR2 SVGAGI. V lost 0 bases and J 3 bases, leaving 11 bases between the germline ends. CDR3 coding DNA: TGTGCCAGCAGTTACTCGACAAGGCCAGACACTGAAGCTTTCTTT. Protein product: CASSYSTRPDTEAFF.

There are a few counts of this clone. The CDR3 DNA reads as TGTGCCAGCAGCAAAGGGGCCGGAGGCTCCTACGAGCAGTACGTC. It specifies CASSKGAGGSYEQYV. The rearrangement uses TRBV21-1 and TRBJ2-7; the table gives TRBD2 as D, unverified against the DNA. TRBV21-1 counts as a pseudogene. The CDR3 is 15 amino acids.

This clone was observed a handful of times. The V call is TRBV9, the J call TRBJ2-1, with 8 bases fitting TRBD2. Germline CDR1 is SGDLS and CDR2 is YYNGEE. The CDR3 totals 16 residues. V lost 3 bases and J lost 7; bases outside the gene matches: 12. CDR3 protein: CASSGLAGRLQNEQFF. CDR3 nucleotide sequence: TGTGCCAGCAGCGGATTAGCGGGGAGATTACAAAATGAGCAGTTCTTC.

The rearrangement uses TRBV5-1 and TRBJ2-5, with D perhaps matching TRBD2 (5 bases). Germline lookup yields CDR1 SGHRS and CDR2 YFSETQ. The CDR3 totals 15 residues. V lost 0 bases, J lost 4 bases, and 13 bases lay in between. The CDR3 nucleotides read TGCGCCAGCAGCTTGGCCTTACCCCGGGGAGAGACCCAGTACTTC. Its protein product is CASSLALPRGETQYF.

CDR3 sequence reads: CASSVVGTGNNEQFF. CDR3 coding DNA: TGTGCCAGCAGCGTAGTAGGGACAGGGAACAATGAGCAGTTCTTC. The chain couples TRBV9 to TRBJ2-1, with 9 nucleotides matching TRBD1. V shed 0 bases and J 5 bases; nucleotides not matched to a gene: 3. The CDR3 runs 15 residues. Germline CDR1 is SGDLS and CDR2 is YYNGEE.

The table lists this clone with a few counts. The chain joins TRBV19 to TRBJ2-1; D may be TRBD1 (6 bases). There are 15 residues in the CDR3. Germline CDR1 is LNHDA and CDR2 is SQIVND (reference sequence). Trimming took off 4 bases at V and 2 bases at J, with 12 bases between the two ends. The CDR3 bases are TGTGCCAGTAGTACGACAGGTAGCCCCTACAATGAGCAGTTCTTC. Translating it yields CASSTTGSPYNEQFF.

This clone was seen only a few times. The chain recombines TRBV7-2 with TRBJ1-2; D remains ambiguous. Germline CDR1 SGHTA, CDR2 FQGNSA. This CDR3 spans 12 amino acids. Trimming pared 1 base from V and 8 bases from J, leaving 8 bases between. CDR3 nucleotides: TGTGCCAGCAGCTTAGTCGCTGACGGCTACACCTTC. This gives the protein CASSLVADGYTF.

The chain employs TRBV5-4 and TRBJ2-7; perhaps TRBD2 as D (6 bases). The CDR3 is 14 amino acids. Between the trimmed V and J ends, which lost 1 base and 6 bases, there was a span of 14 bases. CDR1 SGHNT and CDR2 YYREEE come from the germline V gene (reference sequence). The CDR3 DNA reads as TGTGCCAGCAGCTTGTCCCCGGGGAGGTCCGAGCAGTACGTC. This gives the protein CASSLSPGRSEQYV.

The rearrangement links TRBV5-1 to TRBJ1-2; perhaps TRBD1 as D (5 bases). The V and J ends lost 7 bases and 5 bases respectively, with 21 bases between them. CDR1 and CDR2 (germline): SGHRS, YFSETQ. The CDR3 sequence is 15 residues long. CDR3 DNA sequence: TGCGCCAGCTCTATAACGCAGGGCAGAACATATGGCTACACCTTC. Encoded protein: CASSITQGRTYGYTF.

Concerning this clone itself: At the DNA level, this CDR3 is encoded by other sequences in the same sample as well. The rearrangement links TRBV29-1 to TRBJ2-6; the match to TRBD1 covers 7 bases. Trimming at V came to 6 bases and at J to 0 bases, leaving 11 bases not matched to a gene. Germline CDR1 reads SQVTM; CDR2 reads ANQGSEA. This CDR3 comprises 17 residues. For the CDR3, the DNA is TGCAGCGTAACAGGGGCTCGGACCCACTCTGGGGCCAACGTCCTGACTTTC. This sequence encodes CSVTGARTHSGANVLTF. Filled out from reference TRBV29-1 and TRBJ2-6, the complete variable domain reads SAVISQKPSRDICQRGTSLTIQCQVDSQVTMMFWYRQQPGQSLTLIATANQGSEATYESGFVIDKFPISRPNLTFSTLTVSNMSPEDSSIYLCSVTGARTHSGANVLTFGAGSRLTVL.

This clone has just a few counts. The V call is TRBV7-9, the J call TRBJ2-1; D is perhaps TRBD2 (6 bases). The ends were cut back, 1 base at V and 4 bases at J, with 11 bases in the middle. The CDR3 has 15 amino acids. In germline, CDR1 is SEHNR, CDR2 FQNEAQ (reference sequence). CDR3 in amino acids: CASSLGLALYNEQFF. As DNA, the CDR3 is TGTGCCAGCAGCTTAGGGCTAGCGCTATACAATGAGCAGTTCTTC.

A few counts support this clone. V usage is TRBV7-2 and J usage is TRBJ1-1; TRBD1 might be the D (5 bases). The V and J ends lost 3 bases and 1 base respectively, with 6 bases between them. This CDR3 contains 13 residues. Germline-derived CDR1 and CDR2 are SGHTA and FQGNSA. The CDR3 DNA reads TGTGCCAGCAGCTTGGACACGAACACTGAAGCTTTCTTT. This encodes CASSLDTNTEAFF. Combining the CDR3 with reference TRBV7-2 and TRBJ1-1 gives the whole variable domain GAGVSQSPSNKVTEKGKDVELRCDPISGHTALYWYRQSLGQGLEFLIYFQGNSAPDKSGLPSDRFSAERTGGSVSTLTIQRTQQEDSAVYLCASSLDTNTEAFFGQGTRLTVV.

This clone was observed a handful of times. The chain carries TRBV25-1 and TRBJ2-1; 7 nucleotides match TRBD2. The CDR3 sequence is 16 residues long. Germline CDR1 is MGHDK and CDR2 is SYGVNS. The ends lost 6 bases at V and 6 bases at J; junction bases unmatched: 14. The chain's CDR3 is CASRSKTSLAPNEQFF. DNA for the CDR3: TGTGCCAGCAGATCCAAGACTAGCCTAGCACCCAATGAGCAGTTCTTC.

The chain recombines TRBV7-2 with TRBJ2-3, with 11 nucleotides matching TRBD2. V shed 5 bases, J shed 0 bases, and the junction held 4 bases outside the gene matches. In germline, CDR1 is SGHTA, CDR2 FQGNSA. CDR3 length: 16 amino acids. The CDR3 region is CASSVLAGGSTDTQYF. In DNA, the CDR3 is TGTGCCAGCAGCGTCCTAGCGGGGGGCAGCACAGATACGCAGTATTTT.

The rearrangement links TRBV19 to TRBJ2-5, with no clear D. This CDR3 is built from 11 residues. The germline gives CDR1 LNHDA, CDR2 SQIVND (reference sequence). Trimming took 9 bases from V and 2 from J, leaving 7 bases between them. The CDR3 DNA is TGTGCCAGCCTAGGGCAAGAGACCCAGTACTTC. It yields the protein CASLGQETQYF.

This sequence joins TRBV7-9 and TRBJ2-5; unclear D gene. The CDR3 covers 14 residues. Between the trimmed V and J ends, which lost 5 bases and 4 bases, there was a span of 14 bases. Per germline, CDR1 SEHNR and CDR2 FQNEAQ (reference sequence). The CDR3 reads CASSHLSDGETQYF. DNA for the CDR3: TGTGCCAGCAGCCATTTGTCAGACGGAGAGACCCAGTACTTC.

The J gene is TRBJ2-1, the V gene TRBV5-1; TRBD1 agrees at 7 bases. This CDR3 comprises 14 residues. The V and J ends lost 0 bases and 8 bases, in that order; junction bases with no gene match: 5. CDR1 and CDR2 from the germline V gene are SGHRS and YFSETQ. In nucleotides, the CDR3 is TGCGCCAGCAGCTTGGTTAGGGGGCGGGATGAGCAGTTCTTC. Its translation is CASSLVRGRDEQFF.

This clone was counted only a few times. V gene TRBV7-9 combines with J gene TRBJ2-1; 9 positions agree with TRBD1. Looked up from germline, CDR1 is SEHNR and CDR2 is FQNEAQ (reference sequence). CDR3 length: 14 residues. J gave up 8 bases and V 5 bases, and 7 bases lay outside the gene matches. As DNA, the CDR3 is TGTGCCAGCAGCGTAAGGCGGACAGGGGATGAGCAGTTCTTC. It encodes CASSVRRTGDEQFF.

This clone was recorded a few times. The V gene is TRBV7-2, the J gene TRBJ2-1; 13 bases are a match to TRBD2. Germline CDR1 SGHTA, CDR2 FQGNSA. The CDR3 loop spans 15 amino acids. Germline trimming cut 5 bases from V and 8 bases from J; bases unmatched to any gene: 6. This chain's CDR3 is CASSLTSGRADEQFF. CDR3 DNA sequence: TGTGCCAGCAGCCTAACTAGCGGGAGGGCCGATGAGCAGTTCTTC. The complete variable domain, with remaining parts taken from reference TRBV7-2 and TRBJ2-1, reads GAGVSQSPSNKVTEKGKDVELRCDPISGHTALYWYRQSLGQGLEFLIYFQGNSAPDKSGLPSDRFSAERTGGSVSTLTIQRTQQEDSAVYLCASSLTSGRADEQFFGPGTRLTVL.

This clone occurred a few times. The chain uses TRBV5-4 and TRBJ1-1; 9 bases align to TRBD1. The junction had 3 bases not matched to a gene; V was cut back by 4 bases and J by 5 bases. Germline assignment: CDR1 SGHNT and CDR2 YYREEE (reference sequence). The CDR3 is 13 amino acids. CDR3 residues: CASSRGQGTEAFF. DNA for the CDR3: TGTGCCAGCAGCAGAGGACAGGGGACTGAAGCTTTCTTT. Looking up the rest from reference TRBV5-4 and TRBJ1-1 gives the full variable domain: ETGVTQSPTHLIKTRGQQVTLRCSSQSGHNTVSWYQQALGQGPQFIFQYYREEENGRGNFPPRFSGLQFPNYSSELNVNALELDDSALYLCASSRGQGTEAFFGQGTRLTVV.

This clone occurred a few times. V gene TRBV21-1 combines with J gene TRBJ1-2. TRBV21-1 counts as a pseudogene. CDR3 size: 14 residues. The CDR3, as DNA: TGTGCCAGCAGCAAAGCGCTTGGGGAGACTGGCTACACCTTC. As protein: CASSKALGETGYTF.

This clone turned up a few times. This chain uses TRBV15 with TRBJ2-1; TRBD2 aligns across 7 bases. The CDR3 runs 14 residues. The V segment lost 8 bases and the J segment 0 bases; nucleotides outside the gene matches: 4. The V gene's germline CDR1 is LNHNV and CDR2 YYDKDF (reference sequence). The CDR3 coding sequence is TGTGCCACCTTGCGGGGGAGCTCCTACAATGAGCAGTTCTTC. Translating it yields CATLRGSSYNEQFF.

This clone was recorded a few times. The rearrangement uses TRBV11-2 and TRBJ1-2; TRBD1 matches 9 bases. Germline CDR1 SGHAT, CDR2 FQNNGV. V was clipped by 4 bases and J by 7 bases; unmatched bases: 1. CDR3 length equals 12 residues. The DNA of the CDR3 is TGTGCCAGCAGCTGGGGACAGGGTGGCTACACCTTC. Amino acids: CASSWGQGGYTF.

The chain joins TRBV7-6 to TRBJ2-7; no definite D call. The CDR3 spans 15 residues. V was trimmed by 0 bases and J by 1 base, leaving 10 bases between them. Germline CDR1 reads SGHVS; CDR2 reads FNYEAQ. CDR3 protein: CASSLAGTASYEQYF. Here the CDR3 DNA reads TGTGCCAGCAGCTTAGCGGGAACAGCTTCCTACGAGCAGTACTTC. Full variable domain (rest looked up from reference TRBV7-6 and TRBJ2-7): GAGVSQSPRYKVTKRGQDVALRCDPISGHVSLYWYRQALGQGPEFLTYFNYEAQQDKSGLPNDRFSAERPEGSISTLTIQRTEQRDSAMYRCASSLAGTASYEQYFGPGTRLTVT.

This clone was seen a few times. The chain recombines TRBV14 with TRBJ2-1; D call uncertain. The ends were cut back, 8 bases at V and 8 bases at J, with 10 bases in the middle. CDR1 SGHDN and CDR2 FVKESK come from the germline V gene. CDR3 size: 11 residues. DNA for the CDR3: TGTGCCAGCTCGGCCTGGGATGAGCAGTTCTTC. Its translation is CASSAWDEQFF.

This chain connects TRBV7-2 to TRBJ2-1, with D possibly TRBD1 on 5 matching bases. Germline assignment: CDR1 SGHTA and CDR2 FQGNSA. V lost 4 bases and J 6 bases, leaving 10 bases between the germline ends. The CDR3 is 13 amino acids. DNA for the CDR3: TGTGCCAGCAGCTGGGTGGGGCCCAATGAGCAGTTCTTC. This sequence encodes CASSWVGPNEQFF. Based on the CDR3 plus reference TRBV7-2 and TRBJ2-1, the full variable domain is GAGVSQSPSNKVTEKGKDVELRCDPISGHTALYWYRQSLGQGLEFLIYFQGNSAPDKSGLPSDRFSAERTGGSVSTLTIQRTQQEDSAVYLCASSWVGPNEQFFGPGTRLTVL.